This TCR beta chain was documented in a study of blood T cell repertoires in COVID-19. Ages ranged from roughly 18 to 100 years, with residence in fewer than 25 US areas. Method: immunoSEQ multiplex PCR; TCRdb's copy keeps in-frame clones and lacks some. The data hold under 350,000 clones, with approximately 86% observed a single time. V lost 4 bases and J lost 0, with 12 bases in between. Germline V gene lookup returns CDR1 SQVTM and CDR2 ANQGSEA. The CDR3 has 14 residues. This TCR was sampled from a woman aged 35 to 49 with acute COVID-19. The chain has TRBV29-1 and TRBJ1-2; the D gene is possibly TRBD1 (6 bases). Sequencing input: PBMCs or T cells enriched from blood (not recorded which). The CDR3 DNA reads TGCAGCGTTGTCAGGGGCGATACTAACTATGGCTACACCTTC. It codes for CSVVRGDTNYGYTF. The full variable domain, completed using reference TRBV29-1 and TRBJ1-2, is SAVISQKPSRDICQRGTSLTIQCQVDSQVTMMFWYRQQPGQSLTLIATANQGSEATYESGFVIDKFPISRPNLTFSTLTVSNMSPEDSSIYLCSVVRGDTNYGYTFGSGTRLTVV.